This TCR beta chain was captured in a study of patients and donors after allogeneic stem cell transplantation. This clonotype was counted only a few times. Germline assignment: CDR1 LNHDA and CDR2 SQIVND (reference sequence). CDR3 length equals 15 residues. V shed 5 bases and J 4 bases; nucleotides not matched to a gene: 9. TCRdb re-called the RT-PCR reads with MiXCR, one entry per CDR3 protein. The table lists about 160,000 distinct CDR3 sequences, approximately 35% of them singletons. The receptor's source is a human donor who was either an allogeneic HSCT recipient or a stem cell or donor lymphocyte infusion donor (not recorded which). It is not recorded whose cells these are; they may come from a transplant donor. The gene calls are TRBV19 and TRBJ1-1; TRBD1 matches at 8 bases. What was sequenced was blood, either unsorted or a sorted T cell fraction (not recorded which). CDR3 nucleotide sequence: TGTGCCAGTAGTGCGGGCAGGGGGCGTGGCACTGAAGCTTTCTTT. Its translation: CASSAGRGRGTEAFF.